This is a list of T cell receptor beta chains from one sample in a study of blood T cell repertoires in COVID-19. The assay was immunoSEQ multiplex PCR, and TCRdb's table has in-frame clones only and misses some. The top ten hold roughly 26% of the sample, which has fewer than 200,000 clones, about 88% seen once. The sample was peripheral blood. All receptors derive from a man aged 60-69 years with acute or convalescent COVID-19. Each CDR3 is given with its conserved first and last residue. Fields, in order: J gene, clone size, V gene, D gene, CDR3 DNA, CDR3 protein. D genes are given only for firm matches. Some rows mark clone size as missing; the rest say once, few, many or name a class of expanded clone.

TRBJ1-2 - TRBV3-1/TRBV3-2 - TGTGCCAGCAGCCAAAATTCGCGGCGGAACTATGGCTACACCTTC CASSQNSRRNYGYTF
TRBJ1-3 - TRBV5-4 - TGTGCCAGCAGCTCCCCGAGCTCTGGAAACACCATATATTTT CASSSPSSGNTIYF
TRBJ2-7 - TRBV29-1 TRBD1 TGCAGCGTTAACCCCGGGACAGGGAGCTCCTACGAGCAGTACTTC CSVNPGTGSSYEQYF
TRBJ2-7 - TRBV7-9 - TGTGCCAGCAGCCCGCGGGACGTCGAGCAGTACTTC CASSPRDVEQYF
TRBJ2-3 - TRBV2 - TGTGCCAGCGTGAGAGGGTTGGTCACAGATACGCAGTATTTT CASVRGLVTDTQYF
TRBJ2-1 - TRBV5-1 - TGCGCCAGCAGCTCGGGGGGCCCGAGCTCCTACAATGAGCAGTTCTTC CASSSGGPSSYNEQFF
TRBJ2-4 - TRBV4-1 - TGCGCCAGCAGCCAAGGCGGGATAGCCAAAAACATTCAGTACTTC CASSQGGIAKNIQYF
TRBJ2-2 - TRBV9 TRBD2 TGTGCCAGCAGCGTAAGTCTAGCGGGTACCGGGGAGCTGTTTTTT CASSVSLAGTGELFF
TRBJ1-6 - TRBV19 - TGTGCCAGTAGTATCTCTGGGGAGTGGAATAATTCACCCCTCCACTTT CASSISGEWNNSPLHF
TRBJ1-5 - TRBV15 TRBD1 TGTGCCACCAGCAACCGGGACAGTGGACAGCCCCAGCATTTT CATSNRDSGQPQHF
TRBJ1-1 - TRBV6-2/TRBV6-3 - TGTGCCAGCAGTTACTTCGGCAGGGAGGGGGCTGAAGCTTTCTTT CASSYFGREGAEAFF
TRBJ2-7 - TRBV9 - TGTGCCAGCAGCGTAGTTGACACCTTCCTCTCCTACGAGCAGTACTTC CASSVVDTFLSYEQYF
TRBJ2-1 few TRBV19 - TGTGCCAGTAGTATGGGGCAGGGTAGGGATGAGCAGTTCTTC CASSMGQGRDEQFF
TRBJ2-2 - TRBV6-5 - TGTGCCAGCAGTTACTCGATAGGGGTGAACACCGGGGAGCTGTTTTTT CASSYSIGVNTGELFF
TRBJ2-2 - TRBV9 - TGTGCCAGCAGCGTAGGTCCTAGCCCGAACACCGGGGAGCTGTTTTTT CASSVGPSPNTGELFF
TRBJ2-1 - TRBV27 - TGTGCCAGCAGTTCAGCGAGGGACTCCTACAATGAGCAGTTCTTC CASSSARDSYNEQFF
TRBJ1-1 - TRBV24-1 TRBD1 TGTGCCACCCAGACAGGGGGGAACACTGAAGCTTTCTTT CATQTGGNTEAFF
TRBJ2-1 - TRBV19 - TGTGCCACCGGTCACAATGAGCAGTTCTTC CATGHNEQFF
TRBJ1-2 once TRBV6-4 TRBD1 TGTGCCAGCAGTGGGGACAGGGGGCTAGGCTACACCTTC CASSGDRGLGYTF
TRBJ2-3 - TRBV11-2 - TGTGCCAGCAGCTTAGGAGTAGGCGGGGGCGATACGCAGTATTTT CASSLGVGGGDTQYF
TRBJ1-1 - TRBV2 - TGTGCCAGCAAAGGACTACAGGGAGGGACTGAAGCTTTCTTT CASKGLQGGTEAFF
TRBJ2-5 - TRBV19 TRBD2 TGTGCCAGTAGTAGGGGGGAGGGGGAGACCCAGTACTTC CASSRGEGETQYF
TRBJ2-5 - TRBV11-2 - TGTGCCAGCAGCTTCGACAGGGGAGGGGGTGAGACCCAGTACTTC CASSFDRGGGETQYF
TRBJ1-6 - TRBV7-2 - TGTGCCAGCAGCTTAGTTATGCGCTCACCCCTCCACTTT CASSLVMRSPLHF
TRBJ1-5 - TRBV27 - TGTGCCAGCAGTTTATCTGCCGGGGAGAGCAATCAGCCCCAGCATTTT CASSLSAGESNQPQHF
TRBJ1-3 - TRBV3-1/TRBV3-2 TRBD1 TGTGCCAGCAGCCCCGGACAGGTCAACACCATATATTTT CASSPGQVNTIYF
TRBJ1-1 - TRBV7-3 - TGTGCCAGCAGCTTAATAAGGGGGACTGAAGCTTTCTTT CASSLIRGTEAFF
TRBJ1-1 - TRBV19 TRBD1 TGTGCCAGTAGTAACCCCAGGGGGGCATCTGCTGAAGCTTTCTTT CASSNPRGASAEAFF
TRBJ1-3 - TRBV18 - TGTGCCAGCTCACCACCGAGCGGGGCGGGAAACACCATATATTTT CASSPPSGAGNTIYF
TRBJ2-3 - TRBV11-2 - TGTGCCAGCAGCGCCAACGGACTGGGAGGAGATACGCAGTATTTT CASSANGLGGDTQYF
TRBJ1-1 - TRBV12-3/TRBV12-4 - TGTGCCAGCAGTTCTACAGGGAATGAAGCTTTCTTT CASSSTGNEAFF
TRBJ2-1 - TRBV7-8 - TGTGCCAGCAGCTCTTCTCTAACCTCTCCCGAGCAGTTCTTC CASSSSLTSPEQFF
TRBJ1-5 - TRBV30 - TGTGCCTGGAGTGTACAGGGCAGGGTGCCACCTAGACCCCAGCATTTT CAWSVQGRVPPRPQHF
TRBJ1-1 - TRBV4-1 TRBD1 TGCGCCAGCAGCCAAGCCTGGACAGGGGACACTGATGCTTTCTTT CASSQAWTGDTDAFF
TRBJ1-2 few TRBV9 TRBD1 TGTGCCAGCAGCGTAGGACAGGGGGCCGACTATGGCTACACCTTC CASSVGQGADYGYTF
TRBJ1-3 - TRBV9 TRBD1 TGTGCCAGCAGCGTAGATGGGACAGGGGGAAACACCATATATTTT CASSVDGTGGNTIYF
TRBJ1-5 - TRBV19 - TGTGCCAGTAGTGGGGAGGGGAGGAGCAATCAGCCCCAGCATTTT CASSGEGRSNQPQHF
TRBJ1-1 - TRBV5-4 - TGTGCCAGCAGCCCTATCGCTGGCGGAGGCACTGAAGCTTTCTTT CASSPIAGGGTEAFF
TRBJ2-2 - TRBV24-1 TRBD1 TGTGCCACCGCCGGGACAGCGAACACCGGGGAGCTGTTTTTT CATAGTANTGELFF
TRBJ2-1 - TRBV15 TRBD1 TGTGCCACCAGCAGAGCGACAGGGGTTGGCAACAATGAGCAGTTCTTC CATSRATGVGNNEQFF